This entry is about one T cell receptor (beta chain). Antigen: not known. Between the trimmed V and J ends, which lost 1 base and 4 bases, there was a span of 10 bases. This CDR3 region has 14 residues. Germline loops: CDR1 SNHLY, CDR2 FYNNEI. The PCR used 60 Vbeta and 13 Jbeta primers. Sequencing used immunoSEQ multiplex PCR; TCRdb keeps in-frame clones, though not all of them. The sample records 130,000 or so clones, around 84% being singletons. This specimen comes from a study of cytomegalovirus exposure and HLA in healthy donors. About the research overall: Earlier results showed roughly 120 million unique TCR beta sequences derived from about 179 million T cells.

Study-level results: Cytomegalovirus association was listed for around 170 TCR beta chains.

Sample: PBMCs. This chain uses TRBV2 with TRBJ2-5; possibly TRBD1 for D (5 bases). This receptor was obtained from a woman in her late teens or twenties in good health and CMV-seropositive. The CDR3 nucleotides are TGTGCCAGCAGTGAAGGTTGGGGCGGAGAGACCCAGTACTTC. Translation: CASSEGWGGETQYF.